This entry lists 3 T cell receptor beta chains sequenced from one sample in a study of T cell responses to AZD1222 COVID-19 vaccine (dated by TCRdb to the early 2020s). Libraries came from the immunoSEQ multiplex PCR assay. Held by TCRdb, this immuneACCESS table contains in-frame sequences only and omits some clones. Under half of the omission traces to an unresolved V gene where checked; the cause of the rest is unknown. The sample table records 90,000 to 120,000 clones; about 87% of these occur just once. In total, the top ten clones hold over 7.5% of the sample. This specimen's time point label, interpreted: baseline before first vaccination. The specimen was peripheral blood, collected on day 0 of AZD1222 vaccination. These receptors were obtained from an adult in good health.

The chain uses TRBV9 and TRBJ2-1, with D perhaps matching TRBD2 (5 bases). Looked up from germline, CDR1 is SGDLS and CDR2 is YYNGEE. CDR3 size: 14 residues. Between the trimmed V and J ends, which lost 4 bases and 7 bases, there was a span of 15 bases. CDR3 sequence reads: CASSSSLARNEQFF. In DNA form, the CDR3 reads TGTGCCAGCAGCTCCTCGCTAGCTAGAAATGAGCAGTTCTTC.

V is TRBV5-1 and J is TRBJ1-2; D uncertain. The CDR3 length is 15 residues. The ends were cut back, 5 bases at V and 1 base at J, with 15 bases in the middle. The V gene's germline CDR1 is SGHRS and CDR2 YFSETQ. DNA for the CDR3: TGCGCCAGCAGTGATTCGGGGAAGTTTAACTATGGCTACACCTTC. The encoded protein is CASSDSGKFNYGYTF.

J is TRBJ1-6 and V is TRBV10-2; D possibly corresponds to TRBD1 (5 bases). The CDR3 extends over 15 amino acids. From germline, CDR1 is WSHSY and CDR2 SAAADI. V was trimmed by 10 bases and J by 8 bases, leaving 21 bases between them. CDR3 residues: CATQQWDDLYSPLHF. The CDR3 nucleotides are TGCGCCACCCAACAGTGGGACGACCTTTATTCACCCCTCCACTTT.